This TCR beta chain was recorded in a study of cytomegalovirus exposure and HLA in healthy donors. This CDR3 is 15 amino acids long. Germline V gene lookup returns CDR1 SGHKS and CDR2 YYEKEE (reference sequence). The V and J ends lost 4 bases and 1 base respectively, with 14 bases between them. 60 Vbeta and 13 Jbeta primers were used in PCR. The protocol was immunoSEQ multiplex PCR, while the TCRdb copy is restricted to in-frame clones and leaves out a portion. Of around 130,000 clones listed, approximately 80% are singletons. The sequenced sample was PBMCs. This receptor was taken from a male donor in good health and CMV-seronegative. The V gene is TRBV5-5, the J gene TRBJ1-1, with a weak D call TRBD1 (6 bases). CDR3 sequence reads: CASSQTGSSNTEAFF. The CDR3 nucleotides read TGTGCCAGCAGCCAAACAGGGTCTTCGAACACTGAAGCTTTCTTT.